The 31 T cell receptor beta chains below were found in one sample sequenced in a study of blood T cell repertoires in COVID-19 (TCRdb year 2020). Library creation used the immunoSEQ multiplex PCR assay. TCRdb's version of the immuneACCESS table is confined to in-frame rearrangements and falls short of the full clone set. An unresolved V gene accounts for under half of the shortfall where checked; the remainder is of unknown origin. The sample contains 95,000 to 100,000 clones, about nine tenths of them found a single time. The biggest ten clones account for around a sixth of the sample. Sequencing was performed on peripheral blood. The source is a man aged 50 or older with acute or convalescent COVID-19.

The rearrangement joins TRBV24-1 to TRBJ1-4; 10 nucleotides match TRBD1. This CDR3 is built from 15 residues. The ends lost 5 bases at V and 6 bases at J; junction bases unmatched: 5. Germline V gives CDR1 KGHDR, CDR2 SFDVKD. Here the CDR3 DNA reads TGTGCCACCAGTGGCCCGGACAGGGGGGATGAAAAACTGTTTTTT. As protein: CATSGPDRGDEKLFF.

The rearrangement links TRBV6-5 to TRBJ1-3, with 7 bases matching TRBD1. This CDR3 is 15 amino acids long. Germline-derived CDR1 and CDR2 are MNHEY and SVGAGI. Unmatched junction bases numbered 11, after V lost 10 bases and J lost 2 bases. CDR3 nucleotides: TGTGCCACCCGGGCTGGGACAGCCCCTGGAAACACCATATATTTT. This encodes CATRAGTAPGNTIYF.

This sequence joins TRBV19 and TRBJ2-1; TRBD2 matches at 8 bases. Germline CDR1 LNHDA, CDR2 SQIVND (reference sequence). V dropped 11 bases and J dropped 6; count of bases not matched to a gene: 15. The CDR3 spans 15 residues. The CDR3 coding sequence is TGTGCCGGAAGCCGAGTCGGGGGGGCTCTCAATGAGCAGTTCTTC. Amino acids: CAGSRVGGALNEQFF.

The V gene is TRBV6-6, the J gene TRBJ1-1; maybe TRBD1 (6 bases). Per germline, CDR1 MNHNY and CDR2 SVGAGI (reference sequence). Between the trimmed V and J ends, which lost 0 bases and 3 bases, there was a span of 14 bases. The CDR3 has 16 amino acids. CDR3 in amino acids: CASSYSTGWDDTEAFF. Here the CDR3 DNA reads TGTGCCAGCAGTTACTCGACAGGTTGGGATGACACTGAAGCTTTCTTT.

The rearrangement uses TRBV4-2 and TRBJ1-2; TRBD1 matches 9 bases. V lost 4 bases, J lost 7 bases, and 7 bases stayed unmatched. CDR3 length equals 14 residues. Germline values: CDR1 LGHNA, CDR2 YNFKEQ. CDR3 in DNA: TGTGCCAGCAGCCCTCGGACAGGGGATAGTGGCTACACCTTC. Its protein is CASSPRTGDSGYTF.

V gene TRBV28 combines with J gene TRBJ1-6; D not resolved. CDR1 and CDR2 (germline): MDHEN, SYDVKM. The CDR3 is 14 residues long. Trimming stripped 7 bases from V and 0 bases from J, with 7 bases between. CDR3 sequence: CASNLSSYNSPLHF. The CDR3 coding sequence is TGTGCCAGCAACTTGAGCTCCTATAATTCACCCCTCCACTTT. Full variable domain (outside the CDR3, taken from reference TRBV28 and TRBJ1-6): DVKVTQSSRYLVKRTGEKVFLECVQDMDHENMFWYRQDPGLGLRLIYFSYDVKMKEKGDIPEGYSVSREKKERFSLILESASTNQTSMYLCASNLSSYNSPLHFGNGTRLTVT.

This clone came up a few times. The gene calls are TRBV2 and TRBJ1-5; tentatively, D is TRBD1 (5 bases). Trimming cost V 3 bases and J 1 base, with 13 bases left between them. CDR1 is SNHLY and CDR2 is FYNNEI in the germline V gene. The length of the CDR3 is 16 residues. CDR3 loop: CASSDLGGVSNQPQHF. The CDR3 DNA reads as TGTGCCAGCAGTGATTTGGGGGGAGTGAGCAATCAGCCCCAGCATTTT.

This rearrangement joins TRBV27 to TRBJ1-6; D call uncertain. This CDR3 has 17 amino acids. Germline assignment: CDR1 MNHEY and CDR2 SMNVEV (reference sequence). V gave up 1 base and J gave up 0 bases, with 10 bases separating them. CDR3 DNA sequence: TGTGCCAGCAGTTTATTTTCAGGTAGCTCCTATAATTCACCCCTCCACTTT. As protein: CASSLFSGSSYNSPLHF.

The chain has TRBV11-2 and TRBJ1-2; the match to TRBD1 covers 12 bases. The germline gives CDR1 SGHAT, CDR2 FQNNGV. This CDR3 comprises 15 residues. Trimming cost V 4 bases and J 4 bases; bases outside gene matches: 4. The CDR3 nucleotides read TGTGCCAGCAGCTGGGACAGGGGGCTTTCCTATGGCTACACCTTC. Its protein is CASSWDRGLSYGYTF. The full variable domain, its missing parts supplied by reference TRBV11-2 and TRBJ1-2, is EAGVAQSPRYKIIEKRQSVAFWCNPISGHATLYWYQQILGQGPKLLIQFQNNGVVDDSQLPKDRFSAERLKGVDSTLKIQPAKLEDSAVYLCASSWDRGLSYGYTFGSGTRLTVV.

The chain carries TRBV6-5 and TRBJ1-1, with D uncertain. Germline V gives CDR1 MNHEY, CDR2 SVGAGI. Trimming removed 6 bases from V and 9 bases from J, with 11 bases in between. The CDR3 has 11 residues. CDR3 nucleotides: TGTGCCAGCAGCGAGGGTCGGAAAGCTTTCTTT. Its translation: CASSEGRKAFF.

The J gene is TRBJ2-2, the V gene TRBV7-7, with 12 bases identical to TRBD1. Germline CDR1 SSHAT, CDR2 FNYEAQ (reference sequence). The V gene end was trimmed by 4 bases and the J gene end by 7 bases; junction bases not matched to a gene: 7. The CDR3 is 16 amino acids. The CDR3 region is CASSSGTGGLSGELFF. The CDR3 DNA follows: TGTGCCAGCAGCTCGGGGACAGGGGGCCTTAGCGGGGAGCTGTTTTTT.

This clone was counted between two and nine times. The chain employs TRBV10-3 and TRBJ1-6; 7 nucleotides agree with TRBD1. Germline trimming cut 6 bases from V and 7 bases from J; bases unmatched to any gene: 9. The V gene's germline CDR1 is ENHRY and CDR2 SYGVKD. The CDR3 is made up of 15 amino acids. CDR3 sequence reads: CAIRDQGVGNSPLHF. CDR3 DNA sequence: TGTGCCATCAGGGACCAGGGGGTTGGAAATTCACCCCTCCACTTT.

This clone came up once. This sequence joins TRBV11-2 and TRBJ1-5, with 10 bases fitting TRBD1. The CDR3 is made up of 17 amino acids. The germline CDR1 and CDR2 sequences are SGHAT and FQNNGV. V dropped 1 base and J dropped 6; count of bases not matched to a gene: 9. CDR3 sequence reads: CASSLGAGQGKGQPQHF. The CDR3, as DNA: TGTGCCAGCAGCTTAGGCGCGGGACAGGGGAAGGGTCAGCCCCAGCATTTT.

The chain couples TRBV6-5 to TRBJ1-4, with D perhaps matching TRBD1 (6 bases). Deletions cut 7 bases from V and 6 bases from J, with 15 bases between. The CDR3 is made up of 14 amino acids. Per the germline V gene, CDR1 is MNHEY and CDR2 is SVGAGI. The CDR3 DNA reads TGTGCCAGCAAGGGGGAAGGGAAGGATGAAAAACTGTTTTTT. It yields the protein CASKGEGKDEKLFF.

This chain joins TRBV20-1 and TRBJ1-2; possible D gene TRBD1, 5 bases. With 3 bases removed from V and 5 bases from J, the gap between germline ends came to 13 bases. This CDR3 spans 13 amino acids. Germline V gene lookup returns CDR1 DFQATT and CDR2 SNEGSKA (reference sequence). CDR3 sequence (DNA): TGCAGTGCTAGTATGACAGACGGATATGGCTACACCTTC. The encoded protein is CSASMTDGYGYTF.

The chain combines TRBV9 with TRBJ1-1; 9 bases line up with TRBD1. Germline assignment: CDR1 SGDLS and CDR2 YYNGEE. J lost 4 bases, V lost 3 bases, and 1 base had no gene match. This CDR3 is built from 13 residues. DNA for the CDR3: TGTGCCAGCAGCGCGACAGGGGGCACTGAAGCTTTCTTT. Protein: CASSATGGTEAFF.

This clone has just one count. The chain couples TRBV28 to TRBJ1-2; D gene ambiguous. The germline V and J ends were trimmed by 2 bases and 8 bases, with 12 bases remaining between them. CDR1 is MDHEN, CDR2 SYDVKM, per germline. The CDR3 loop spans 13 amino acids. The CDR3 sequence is CASSLNRIRGYTF. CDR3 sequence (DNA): TGTGCCAGCAGTTTAAATCGCATCAGGGGCTACACCTTC.

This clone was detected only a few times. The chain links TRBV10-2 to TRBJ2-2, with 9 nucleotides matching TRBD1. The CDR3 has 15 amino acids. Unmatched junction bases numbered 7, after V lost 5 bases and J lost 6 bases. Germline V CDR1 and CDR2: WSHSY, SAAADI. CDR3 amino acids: CASSFGTGFSGELFF. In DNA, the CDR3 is TGCGCCAGCAGTTTCGGGACAGGGTTTTCCGGGGAGCTGTTTTTT.

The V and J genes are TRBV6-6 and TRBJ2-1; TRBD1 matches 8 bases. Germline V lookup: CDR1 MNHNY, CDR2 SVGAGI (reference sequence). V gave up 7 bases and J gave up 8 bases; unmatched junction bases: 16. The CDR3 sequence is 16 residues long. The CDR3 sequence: CASTTQGAGALDEQFF. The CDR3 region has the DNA TGTGCCAGCACTACCCAGGGGGCAGGGGCCCTGGATGAGCAGTTCTTC.

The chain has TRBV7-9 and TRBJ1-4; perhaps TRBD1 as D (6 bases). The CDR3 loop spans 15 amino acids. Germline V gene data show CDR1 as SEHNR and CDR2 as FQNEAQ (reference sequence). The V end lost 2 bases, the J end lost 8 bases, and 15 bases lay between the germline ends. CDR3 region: CASSLSWQGFEKLFF. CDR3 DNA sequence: TGTGCCAGCAGCTTATCCTGGCAGGGGTTCGAAAAACTGTTTTTT.

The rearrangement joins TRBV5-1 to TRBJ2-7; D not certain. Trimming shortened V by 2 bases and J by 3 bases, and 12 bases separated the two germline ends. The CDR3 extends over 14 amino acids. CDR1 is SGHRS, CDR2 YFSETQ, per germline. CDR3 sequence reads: CASSFGLGGYEQYF. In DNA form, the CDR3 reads TGCGCCAGCAGCTTCGGCTTAGGCGGCTACGAGCAGTACTTC.

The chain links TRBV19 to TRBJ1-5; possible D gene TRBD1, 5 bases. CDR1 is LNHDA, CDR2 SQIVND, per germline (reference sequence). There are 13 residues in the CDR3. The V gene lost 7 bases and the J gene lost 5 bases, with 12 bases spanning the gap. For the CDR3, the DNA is TGTGCCAGTAAGCGGGGGGATTATCAGCCCCAGCATTTT. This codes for CASKRGDYQPQHF.

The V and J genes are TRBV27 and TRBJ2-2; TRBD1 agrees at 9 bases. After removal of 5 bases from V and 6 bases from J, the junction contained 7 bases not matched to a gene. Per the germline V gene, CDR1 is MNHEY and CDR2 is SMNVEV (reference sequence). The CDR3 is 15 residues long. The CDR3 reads CASSPGTGLAGELFF. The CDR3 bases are TGTGCCAGCAGTCCAGGGACAGGGTTGGCCGGGGAGCTGTTTTTT.

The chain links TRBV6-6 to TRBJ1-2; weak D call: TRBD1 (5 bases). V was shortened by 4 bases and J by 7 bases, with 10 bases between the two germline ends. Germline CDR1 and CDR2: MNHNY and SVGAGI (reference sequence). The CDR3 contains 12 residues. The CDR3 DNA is TGTGCCAGCAGTTCCAGGGTATCTGGCTACACCTTC. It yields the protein CASSSRVSGYTF.

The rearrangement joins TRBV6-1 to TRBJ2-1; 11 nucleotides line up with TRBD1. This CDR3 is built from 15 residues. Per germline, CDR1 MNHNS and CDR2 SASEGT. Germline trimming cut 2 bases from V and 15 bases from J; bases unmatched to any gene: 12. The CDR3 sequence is CASSELGQGAGRRFF. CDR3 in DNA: TGTGCCAGCAGTGAACTCGGACAGGGGGCAGGAAGGCGGTTCTTC.

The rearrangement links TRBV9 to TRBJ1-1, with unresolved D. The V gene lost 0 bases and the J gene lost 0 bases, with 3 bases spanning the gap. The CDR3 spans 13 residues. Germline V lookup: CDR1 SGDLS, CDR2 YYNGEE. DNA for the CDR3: TGTGCCAGCAGCGTAGCAATGAACACTGAAGCTTTCTTT. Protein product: CASSVAMNTEAFF. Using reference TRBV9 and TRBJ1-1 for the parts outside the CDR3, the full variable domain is DSGVTQTPKHLITATGQRVTLRCSPRSGDLSVYWYQQSLDQGLQFLIQYYNGEERAKGNILERFSAQQFPDLHSELNLSSLELGDSALYFCASSVAMNTEAFFGQGTRLTVV.

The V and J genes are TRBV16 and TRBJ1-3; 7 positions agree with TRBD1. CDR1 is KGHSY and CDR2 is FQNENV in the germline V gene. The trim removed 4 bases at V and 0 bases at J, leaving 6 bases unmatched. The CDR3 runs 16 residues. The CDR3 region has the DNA TGTGCCAGCAGCCGGGGACAGCAGAGCTCTGGAAACACCATATATTTT. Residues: CASSRGQQSSGNTIYF.

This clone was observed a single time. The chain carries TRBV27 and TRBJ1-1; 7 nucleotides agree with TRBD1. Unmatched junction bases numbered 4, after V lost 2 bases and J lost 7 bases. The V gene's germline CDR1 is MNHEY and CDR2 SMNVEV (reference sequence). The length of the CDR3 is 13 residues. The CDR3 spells CASSLTGEIEAFF. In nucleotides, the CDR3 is TGTGCCAGCAGTTTAACAGGGGAAATTGAAGCTTTCTTT.

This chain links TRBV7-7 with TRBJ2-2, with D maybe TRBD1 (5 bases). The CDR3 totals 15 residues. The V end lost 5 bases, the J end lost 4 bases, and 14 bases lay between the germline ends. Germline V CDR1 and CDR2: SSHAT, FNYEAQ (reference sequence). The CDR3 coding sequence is TGTGCCAGCAGCGTTCAGGGATTGCCCACCGGGGAGCTGTTTTTT. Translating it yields CASSVQGLPTGELFF.

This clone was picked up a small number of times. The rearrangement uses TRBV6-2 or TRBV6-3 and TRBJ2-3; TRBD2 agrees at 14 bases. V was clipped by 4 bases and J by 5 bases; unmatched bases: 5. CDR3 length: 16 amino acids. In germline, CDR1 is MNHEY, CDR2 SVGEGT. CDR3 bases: TGTGCCAGCAGTTTGCGACTAGCGGGGGGGCTAGATACGCAGTATTTT. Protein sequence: CASSLRLAGGLDTQYF.

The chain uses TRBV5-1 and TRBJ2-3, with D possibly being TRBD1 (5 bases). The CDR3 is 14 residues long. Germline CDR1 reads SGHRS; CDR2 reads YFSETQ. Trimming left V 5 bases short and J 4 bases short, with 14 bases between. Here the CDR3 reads CASRKDISADTQYF. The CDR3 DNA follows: TGCGCCAGCAGGAAGGACATCAGCGCAGATACGCAGTATTTT.